Sequencing of this TCR beta chain was carried out in a study of cytomegalovirus exposure and HLA in healthy donors. With 60 Vbeta and 13 Jbeta primers, the PCR was carried out. Using immunoSEQ multiplex PCR, the repertoire was profiled, and TCRdb retains in-frame clones only, with some absent. The table lists around 120,000 clones, around 81% of them singletons, with about 0.7% in the top ten. This clone came up a few times. Sequenced input: PBMCs. This receptor was taken from a man between 18 and 35 years old in good health and CMV-seronegative.

CDR3 sequence: CASSSEGVADTQYF. Here the CDR3 DNA reads TGCGCCAGCAGCTCCGAGGGGGTGGCAGATACGCAGTATTTT. This chain uses TRBV5-1 with TRBJ2-3; D perhaps matches TRBD1 (6 bases). V lost 3 bases and J 4 bases, leaving 12 bases between the germline ends. The CDR3 runs to 14 residues. The germline V gene has CDR1 SGHRS and CDR2 YFSETQ.